Listed below are T cell receptor beta chains from one sample, sequenced in a study of CD8 T cells in ankylosing spondylitis. TCRdb itself ran the 5' RACE reads through MiXCR, one entry per CDR3 protein. Of approximately 350,000 distinct CDR3 sequences listed, roughly 15% were seen once; the top ten hold 1.1%. The material sequenced was blood, either unsorted or a sorted T cell fraction (not recorded which). All receptors derive from a male donor with ankylosing spondylitis or in good health (not recorded which). The CDR3 runs from the conserved cysteine through the conserved F or W. Fields, in order: CDR3 protein, CDR3 DNA, D gene, J gene, clone size, V gene. D genes are given only for firm matches. Only some rows state a clone size, as once, few, many or a class for expanded clones.

CDR3: CAWSVGSDTQYF
DNA: TGTGCCTGGAGTGTAGGATCAGATACGCAGTATTTT
D: .
J: TRBJ2-3
size: .
V: TRBV30

CDR3: CATWTGTNTEAFF
DNA: TGTGCCACCTGGACAGGGACGAACACTGAAGCTTTCTTT
D: TRBD1
J: TRBJ1-1
size: few
V: TRBV27

CDR3: CASSPQGLEKLFF
DNA: TGTGCCAGCAGCCCACAGGGGTTGGAGAAGCTGTTTTTT
D: TRBD1
J: TRBJ2-2
size: .
V: TRBV7-9

CDR3: CASRQQAGYTF
DNA: TGCGCCAGTAGACAGCAGGCAGGCTACACCTTC
D: .
J: TRBJ1-2
size: .
V: TRBV5-1

CDR3: CASRPGDLGGYTF
DNA: TGTGCCAGCAGGCCAGGGGATCTGGGGGGCTACACCTTC
D: .
J: TRBJ1-2
size: .
V: TRBV7-2

CDR3: CASSQGSAFYNEQFF
DNA: TGTGCCAGCAGCCAAGGGTCAGCCTTTTACAATGAGCAGTTCTTC
D: .
J: TRBJ2-1
size: many
V: TRBV3-1

CDR3: CSARDRPSGRSRGYNEQFF
DNA: TGCAGTGCTAGAGATCGGCCTAGCGGGCGATCCCGGGGCTACAATGAGCAGTTCTTC
D: TRBD2
J: TRBJ2-1
size: .
V: TRBV20-1

CDR3: CASSLFWRGGVTNYGYTF
DNA: TGTGCCAGCAGTTTATTCTGGCGCGGGGGGGTGACTAACTATGGCTACACCTTC
D: .
J: TRBJ1-2
size: .
V: TRBV28

CDR3: CASSPLEGRYEQYF
DNA: TGTGCCAGCTCACCACTCGAGGGGCGGTACGAGCAGTACTTC
D: .
J: TRBJ2-7
size: few
V: TRBV18

CDR3: CASSLGLEWETQYF
DNA: TGCGCCAGCAGCTTGGGACTAGAGTGGGAGACCCAGTACTTC
D: .
J: TRBJ2-5
size: .
V: TRBV5-1

CDR3: CASSLGGGYSGYTF
DNA: TGTGCCAGCAGCCTTGGGGGGGGTTATTCGGGCTACACCTTC
D: .
J: TRBJ1-2
size: .
V: TRBV11-2

CDR3: CASRAGWGSGANVLTF
DNA: TGTGCCAGCAGGGCCGGGTGGGGTAGTGGGGCCAACGTCCTGACTTTC
D: .
J: TRBJ2-6
size: .
V: TRBV28

CDR3: CASSLFSLSTDTQYF
DNA: TGTGCCAGCAGCTTATTTAGCCTGAGCACAGATACGCAGTATTTT
D: .
J: TRBJ2-3
size: .
V: TRBV7-8

CDR3: CASSLAGREDTQYF
DNA: TGCGCCAGCAGCTTAGCGGGACGGGAAGATACGCAGTATTTT
D: TRBD2
J: TRBJ2-3
size: .
V: TRBV5-1

CDR3: CASSLTNRGLGNTEAFF
DNA: TGTGCCAGCAGCTTGACTAACAGGGGGCTAGGAAACACTGAAGCTTTCTTT
D: TRBD1
J: TRBJ1-1
size: many
V: TRBV5-4

CDR3: CSVDTSDHYNEQFF
DNA: TGCAGCGTTGATACTAGCGACCACTACAATGAGCAGTTCTTC
D: TRBD2
J: TRBJ2-1
size: .
V: TRBV29-1

CDR3: CASSLDGGGILGQFF
DNA: TGCGCCAGCAGCTTGGACGGGGGGGGCATCCTTGGGCAGTTCTTC
D: TRBD2
J: TRBJ2-1
size: few
V: TRBV5-1

CDR3: CASSPFGGQDYGYTF
DNA: TGTGCCAGCAGCCCATTCGGCGGCCAGGACTATGGCTACACCTTC
D: .
J: TRBJ1-2
size: few
V: TRBV7-2

CDR3: CASSDGTGASYEQYF
DNA: TGTGCCAGCAGCGATGGGACAGGAGCCTCCTACGAGCAGTACTTC
D: TRBD1
J: TRBJ2-7
size: .
V: TRBV5-6

CDR3: CASSFRYSNQPQHF
DNA: TGTGCCAGCAGTTTTCGCTATAGCAATCAGCCCCAGCATTTT
D: .
J: TRBJ1-5
size: .
V: TRBV27

CDR3: CAIKSSDGTYNEQFF
DNA: TGTGCCATCAAATCTAGCGACGGGACCTACAATGAGCAGTTCTTC
D: .
J: TRBJ2-1
size: .
V: TRBV10-3

CDR3: CASSDSGGTGGLGAFF
DNA: TGCGCCAGCAGTGACTCGGGGGGGACAGGGGGCCTCGGCGCTTTCTTT
D: TRBD1
J: TRBJ1-1
size: few
V: TRBV10-2

CDR3: CASSRLGTASSYEQYF
DNA: TGTGCCAGCAGCCGCCTCGGGACAGCCAGCTCCTACGAGCAGTACTTC
D: TRBD1
J: TRBJ2-7
size: .
V: TRBV4-2

CDR3: CASSLAPGKYGYTF
DNA: TGCGCCAGCAGCTTGGCCCCAGGAAAGTATGGCTACACCTTC
D: .
J: TRBJ1-2
size: .
V: TRBV5-1

CDR3: CASSLERTSGTSQYF
DNA: TGCGCCAGCAGCTTGGAAAGGACTAGCGGGACTTCCCAGTACTTC
D: TRBD2
J: TRBJ2-5
size: .
V: TRBV5-1

CDR3: CASSLIVNTEAFF
DNA: TGCGCCAGCAGCTTGATTGTGAACACTGAAGCTTTCTTT
D: .
J: TRBJ1-1
size: many
V: TRBV5-1

CDR3: CATSRDRKGGTEAFF
DNA: TGTGCCACCAGCAGAGACCGAAAAGGGGGCACTGAAGCTTTCTTT
D: .
J: TRBJ1-1
size: few
V: TRBV15

CDR3: CASRMGQVQETQYF
DNA: TGCGCCAGCAGGATGGGACAGGTCCAAGAGACCCAGTACTTC
D: TRBD1
J: TRBJ2-5
size: .
V: TRBV5-1

CDR3: CASSPGQAWSTDTQYF
DNA: TGTGCCAGCAGTCCCGGACAGGCGTGGAGCACAGATACGCAGTATTTT
D: TRBD1
J: TRBJ2-3
size: few
V: TRBV28

CDR3: CASSYREANSPLHF
DNA: TGTGCCAGCAGTTATCGGGAGGCTAATTCACCCCTCCACTTT
D: .
J: TRBJ1-6
size: .
V: TRBV12-3/TRBV12-4

CDR3: CASSQRGGQETQYF
DNA: TGTGCCAGCAGCCAAAGGGGAGGGCAAGAGACCCAGTACTTC
D: TRBD2
J: TRBJ2-5
size: many
V: TRBV3-1

CDR3: CASSNQRRVPQANVLTF
DNA: TGTGCCAGCAGCAACCAGCGGCGGGTTCCTCAGGCCAACGTCCTGACTTTC
D: .
J: TRBJ2-6
size: .
V: TRBV3-1

CDR3: CASSTIRDRRSYTF
DNA: TGTGCCAGCAGCACCATCCGGGACAGGAGGAGCTACACCTTC
D: TRBD1
J: TRBJ1-2
size: many
V: TRBV6-1

CDR3: CASSKSGSGETQYF
DNA: TGCGCCAGCAGCAAGAGCGGGAGCGGAGAGACCCAGTACTTC
D: TRBD2
J: TRBJ2-5
size: .
V: TRBV5-1

CDR3: CASTSYPGTDYEQYF
DNA: TGTGCCAGCACCTCATACCCCGGGACAGACTACGAGCAGTACTTC
D: TRBD1
J: TRBJ2-7
size: many
V: TRBV12-3/TRBV12-4

CDR3: CASSLGLGSPLHF
DNA: TGTGCCAGCAGTTTGGGGTTGGGGTCACCCCTCCACTTT
D: .
J: TRBJ1-6
size: .
V: TRBV12-3/TRBV12-4

CDR3: CASSEAGVNGYTF
DNA: TGCGCCAGCAGTGAGGCAGGGGTTAATGGCTACACCTTC
D: .
J: TRBJ1-2
size: few
V: TRBV10-2

CDR3: CASSLEGQGSNSPLHF
DNA: TGCGCCAGCAGCTTGGAGGGACAGGGGTCCAATTCACCCCTCCACTTT
D: TRBD1
J: TRBJ1-6
size: .
V: TRBV5-1

CDR3: CASSVGASGGALDYNEQFF
DNA: TGTGCCAGCAGCGTAGGGGCTAGCGGGGGGGCCTTGGACTACAATGAGCAGTTCTTC
D: TRBD2
J: TRBJ2-1
size: .
V: TRBV9

CDR3: CSAQGGNPNTGELFF
DNA: TGCAGTGCTCAGGGTGGGAATCCGAACACCGGGGAGCTGTTTTTT
D: .
J: TRBJ2-2
size: .
V: TRBV20-1

CDR3: CSATLAGGTLAGDTQYF
DNA: TGCAGTGCCACCCTAGCCGGCGGGACCCTAGCTGGAGATACGCAGTATTTT
D: .
J: TRBJ2-3
size: .
V: TRBV20-1

CDR3: CASSPDRDRYNEQFF
DNA: TGCGCCAGCAGCCCGGACCGGGACCGATACAATGAGCAGTTCTTC
D: .
J: TRBJ2-1
size: .
V: TRBV5-1

CDR3: CASSLSGTAGTEAFF
DNA: TGTGCCAGCAGCTTGTCCGGGACGGCGGGCACTGAAGCTTTCTTT
D: .
J: TRBJ1-1
size: few
V: TRBV7-9

CDR3: CASSQVTGNTEAFF
DNA: TGTGCCAGCAGCCAAGTCACAGGGAACACTGAAGCTTTCTTT
D: .
J: TRBJ1-1
size: many
V: TRBV4-2

CDR3: CASSYSRASGSGGTDTQYF
DNA: TGTGCCAGCAGTTACTCGAGGGCTAGCGGGAGTGGGGGCACAGATACGCAGTATTTT
D: TRBD2
J: TRBJ2-3
size: few
V: TRBV6-5

CDR3: CSASATHEGLTDTQYF
DNA: TGCAGTGCGAGTGCGACTCACGAGGGACTGACAGATACGCAGTATTTT
D: .
J: TRBJ2-3
size: few
V: TRBV20-1

CDR3: CASGTFNEQFF
DNA: TGTGCCAGCGGAACTTTTAATGAGCAGTTCTTC
D: .
J: TRBJ2-1
size: once
V: TRBV6-2/TRBV6-3

CDR3: CSVDIQGENEQFF
DNA: TGCAGCGTTGATATTCAGGGGGAGAATGAGCAGTTCTTC
D: TRBD1
J: TRBJ2-1
size: few
V: TRBV29-1

CDR3: CASSLVADTYEQYF
DNA: TGTGCCAGCAGCTTAGTGGCGGACACCTACGAGCAGTACTTC
D: .
J: TRBJ2-7
size: .
V: TRBV7-9

CDR3: CASSLRLAGQETQYF
DNA: TGTGCCAGCAGCTTAAGGCTAGCGGGGCAAGAGACCCAGTACTTC
D: TRBD2
J: TRBJ2-5
size: .
V: TRBV7-9

CDR3: CASSQGQASSYEQYF
DNA: TGTGCCAGCAGCCAGGGACAGGCTAGCTCCTACGAGCAGTACTTC
D: TRBD1
J: TRBJ2-7
size: .
V: TRBV9

CDR3: CASSQDSGVGVNYGYTF
DNA: TGTGCCAGCAGCCAAGACAGCGGGGTAGGGGTTAACTATGGCTACACCTTC
D: .
J: TRBJ1-2
size: few
V: TRBV4-2

CDR3: CAGDRGFYNEQFF
DNA: TGCGCCGGAGACAGGGGATTCTACAATGAGCAGTTCTTC
D: TRBD1
J: TRBJ2-1
size: few
V: TRBV5-1

CDR3: CASSPETGRNNSPLHF
DNA: TGCGCCAGCAGCCCAGAAACAGGGAGGAATAATTCACCCCTCCACTTT
D: .
J: TRBJ1-6
size: many
V: TRBV5-1

CDR3: CASSLPPSYEQYF
DNA: TGTGCCAGCAGCCTCCCCCCATCCTACGAGCAGTACTTC
D: .
J: TRBJ2-7
size: .
V: TRBV7-2

CDR3: CASSLRGTSGGSYNEQFF
DNA: TGCGCCAGCAGCTTGAGGGGTACTAGCGGGGGATCCTACAATGAGCAGTTCTTC
D: TRBD2
J: TRBJ2-1
size: few
V: TRBV5-1

CDR3: CASSECEGCNSPLHF
DNA: TGTGCCAGCAGTGAATGCGAGGGTTGTAATTCACCCCTCCACTTT
D: .
J: TRBJ1-6
size: .
V: TRBV25-1

CDR3: CASSATGGQEKLFF
DNA: TGTGCCAGCAGCGCTACGGGGGGGCAGGAAAAACTGTTTTTT
D: .
J: TRBJ1-4
size: few
V: TRBV6-1